This T cell receptor (beta chain) was obtained from a study of cytomegalovirus exposure and HLA in healthy donors. CDR1 is SGDLS and CDR2 is YYNGEE in the germline V gene. This CDR3 is 12 amino acids long. V was clipped by 1 base and J by 7 bases, with 8 bases between them. Assay: immunoSEQ multiplex PCR; the TCRdb copy retains only in-frame clones and omits some. The repertoire consists of some 120,000 clones, with approximately 89% occurring once and the leading ten covering less than 1.5%. This TCR derives from a woman aged 18-30 years in good health and CMV-seronegative. Sequenced input: PBMCs. The rearrangement uses TRBV9 and TRBJ1-2, with D possibly TRBD1 on 5 matching bases. CDR3 sequence: CASSVSGLGYTF. Written as DNA, the CDR3 is TGTGCCAGCAGCGTATCAGGGCTTGGCTACACCTTC.